This T cell receptor beta chain derives from a study of blood T cell repertoires in COVID-19. Across the whole study: The United States, Italy and Spain provided the acute and convalescent COVID-19 samples.

Sequencing used immunoSEQ multiplex PCR; TCRdb keeps in-frame clones, though not all of them. The data hold about 410,000 clones, with less than 95% observed a single time. CDR3 size: 16 residues. Germline CDR1 LNHDA, CDR2 SQIVND (reference sequence). After removal of 6 bases from V and 0 bases from J, the junction contained 7 bases not matched to a gene. V and J are TRBV19 and TRBJ1-2; the match to TRBD1 covers 10 bases. Sample: PBMCs or T cells enriched from blood (not recorded which). This clonotype originated in a man aged 18 to 29 who had recovered from COVID-19. The CDR3 DNA follows: TGTGCCAGTAGCTGGGACAGGGGTAAAGCTAACTATGGCTACACCTTC. Residues: CASSWDRGKANYGYTF.